This T cell receptor (beta chain) is drawn from a study of cytotoxic CD8 clonotypes in ibrutinib-treated CLL. At the level of the study: Partial responses totalled about 24 and complete responses 2; after median approximately 6 years, approximately 15 remained remitted and approximately twelve progressed. Median treatment time before response sampling was about 12 months, range 6 to 36.

As to this clone: Its antigen remains unknown.

The CDR3 extends over 13 amino acids. CDR1 and CDR2 (germline): GTSNPN, SVGIG (reference sequence). With 4 bases removed from V and 0 bases from J, the gap between germline ends came to 9 bases. The assay was immunoSEQ multiplex PCR, and TCRdb's table has in-frame clones only and misses some. The sample includes about 140,000 clones, 70% to 90% seen only once; the top ten take roughly 7.2%. Study observations and caveats: Stable or contracted on treatment, public clonotypes were also uncommon.

The material sequenced was PBMCs, taken after 36 months of ibrutinib treatment. This TCR was recovered from a human donor with chronic lymphocytic leukemia. V and J are TRBV30 and TRBJ1-1; perhaps TRBD1 as D (6 bases). CDR3 bases: TGTGCCTGGAAGAGACAGGTGAACACTGAAGCTTTCTTT. It yields the protein CAWKRQVNTEAFF. Full variable domain (outside the CDR3, taken from reference TRBV30 and TRBJ1-1): SQTIHQWPATLVQPVGSPLSLECTVEGTSNPNLYWYRQAAGRGLQLLFYSVGIGQISSEVPQNLSASRPQDRQFILSSKKLLLSDSGFYLCAWKRQVNTEAFFGQGTRLTVV.